This TCR beta chain was obtained from a study of blood T cell repertoires in COVID-19. The CDR3 totals 13 residues. The ends were cut back, 2 bases at V and 5 bases at J, with 10 bases in the middle. The V gene's germline CDR1 is SGHAT and CDR2 FQDESV (reference sequence). Clones were sequenced by immunoSEQ multiplex PCR, and TCRdb holds only the in-frame ones, with some missing. The top ten clones hold approximately 7% of a sample with over 300,000 clones, 85% to 90% of them seen once. This clone has a handful of counts. The receptor was isolated from a man aged 18 to 30 with active or convalescent COVID-19. The chain links TRBV11-1 to TRBJ2-7; D is perhaps TRBD2 (5 bases). The material sequenced was peripheral blood. The CDR3 nucleotides are TGTGCCAGCAGCTTACGGGGAAGTCACGAGCAGTACTTC. It specifies CASSLRGSHEQYF. Based on the CDR3 plus reference TRBV11-1 and TRBJ2-7, the full variable domain is EAEVAQSPRYKITEKSQAVAFWCDPISGHATLYWYRQILGQGPELLVQFQDESVVDDSQLPKDRFSAERLKGVDSTLKIQPAELGDSAMYLCASSLRGSHEQYFGPGTRLTVT.